The entry below describes one T cell receptor (beta chain). Original processing methods: Using reference gene primer amplification, nucleated cell counts were estimated. The protocol was immunoSEQ multiplex PCR, while the TCRdb copy is restricted to in-frame clones and leaves out a portion. Clonal size and the V and J genes are those of that table, whereas D and trimming came from the DNA. Seen here are about 370,000 clones, more than 80% observed once, and the top ten hold around 3%. These data are taken from a study of blood T cell repertoires in COVID-19. Study-wide background: Donors in the United States, Italy and Spain gave samples during acute or convalescent COVID-19. PBMCs, B-cell-depleted T cells, or T cells were the source of the cDNA or gDNA that made up the material.

In Seattle, patients joined the study during active infection and were tracked longitudinally. The CDR3 runs 21 residues. Trimming shortened V by 1 base and J by 0 bases, and 25 bases separated the two germline ends. Germline values: CDR1 SGHVS, CDR2 FNYEAQ. The sample consisted of peripheral blood. The sequence came from a woman in her 30s with COVID-19, enrolled during active disease. The chain carries TRBV7-6 and TRBJ2-1; a possible D gene is TRBD2 (7 bases). CDR3 sequence (DNA): TGTGCCAGCAGCTTAGTACGTTTGCGGATCGGGGGGCCACTCTCCTACAATGAGCAGTTCTTC. Protein: CASSLVRLRIGGPLSYNEQFF.